This T cell receptor (beta chain) was sequenced in a study of T cells in Graves' hyperthyroidism and ophthalmopathy. The CDR3 regions of TCR beta were amplified from RNA transcripts. HTBI primers were used for first-round RT-PCR of the TCR CDR3. TCRdb recomputed calls from the multiplex PCR reads with MiXCR, one row per CDR3 protein. The sample carries 550,000 to 700,000 distinct CDR3 sequences, around 45% recorded once. Study-wide results and caveats: The blood repertoire included most of the expanded thyroid clonotypes above 0.001. In simple terms, a model built on 13 V-J features told ophthalmopathy apart from stable hyperthyroidism. Ophthalmopathy onset followed model prediction by a median roughly six months.

In making diagnoses, clinical symptoms, serum thyroxine and TRAb, thyroid ultrasound and orbital computed tomography were all used. In the case of this clonotype: Its matching antigen is unknown.

This CDR3 is built from 15 residues. Germline CDR1 reads SGHRS; CDR2 reads YFSETQ. After removal of 4 bases from V and 10 bases from J, the junction contained 11 bases not matched to a gene. The sample consisted of peripheral blood or thyroid tissue (not recorded which). The clonotype comes from an adult woman with Graves' disease, either hyperthyroidism or ophthalmopathy (not recorded which). V usage is TRBV5-1 and J usage is TRBJ1-4; the match to TRBD1 covers 9 bases. CDR3 bases: TGCGCCAGCAGCCTGCGGGACAGGGAATCCGGAAAACTGTTTTTT. Its protein is CASSLRDRESGKLFF.